Given below is one T cell receptor beta chain in context. The antigen is not known. Germline values: CDR1 SQVTM, CDR2 ANQGSEA. The CDR3 sequence is 12 residues long. With 6 bases removed from V and 13 bases from J, the gap between germline ends came to 22 bases. Building the TCR beta libraries relied on iRepertoire HTBI primers, and CDR3 regions underwent Arm-PCR. TCRdb ran MiXCR on the multiplex PCR reads and lists one entry per CDR3 protein. There are about 290,000 distinct CDR3 sequences in the sample; more than 20% occur only once, and around three fifths lies in the top ten. Time point in this sample: persistent/refractory GD, antithyroid drugs over 5 years with positive TRAb. PBMCs were the source of the RNA used for TCR sequencing. The patients were drawn from one endocrinology department in Xi'an, China. The sample belongs to a study of regulatory T cells in long-lasting Graves disease. Study results and caveats: Public clonotype sharing was higher in persistent than newly diagnosed patients. Favoring TRBV28, TRBJ1-2 and TRBJ2-5 was a feature seen in persistent disease.

This clonotype was sampled from a female donor with Graves disease. This sequence joins TRBV29-1 and TRBJ2-7; D may be TRBD1 (5 bases). This specimen consisted of peripheral blood mononuclear cells (PBMCs), obtained when the disease was refractory, from a patient treated with antithyroid drugs. CDR3 sequence reads: CSVDPARAREYF. The CDR3 DNA sequence: TGCAGCGTGGACCCCGCCAGGGCCAGGGAATACTTC.